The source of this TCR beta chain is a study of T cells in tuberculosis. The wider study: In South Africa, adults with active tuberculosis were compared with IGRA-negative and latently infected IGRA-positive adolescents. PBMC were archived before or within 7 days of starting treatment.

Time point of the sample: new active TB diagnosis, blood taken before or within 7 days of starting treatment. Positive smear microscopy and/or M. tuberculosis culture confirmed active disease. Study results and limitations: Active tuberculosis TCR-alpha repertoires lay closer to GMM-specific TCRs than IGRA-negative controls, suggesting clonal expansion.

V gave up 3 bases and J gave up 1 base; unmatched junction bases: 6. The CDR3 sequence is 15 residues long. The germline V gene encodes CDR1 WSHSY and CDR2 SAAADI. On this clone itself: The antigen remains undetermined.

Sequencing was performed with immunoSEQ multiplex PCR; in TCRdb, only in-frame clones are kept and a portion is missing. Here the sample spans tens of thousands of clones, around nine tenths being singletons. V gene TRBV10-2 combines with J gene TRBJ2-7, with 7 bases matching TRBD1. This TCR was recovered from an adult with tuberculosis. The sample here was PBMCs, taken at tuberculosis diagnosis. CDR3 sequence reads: CASSDPGQPSYEQYF. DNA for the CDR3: TGCGCCAGCAGTGACCCGGGACAGCCTTCCTACGAGCAGTACTTC.